The sequence of this TCR beta chain was determined in a study of regulatory T cells in long-lasting Graves disease. Time point here: persistent/refractory GD, antithyroid drugs over 5 years with positive TRAb. The authors made the TCR library using RNA they extracted from PBMCs. A volume of approximately 9 milliliters of peripheral blood was collected in EDTA tubes. In its sample, this clonotype was seen many times. Researchers made TCR beta libraries by using iRepertoire HTBI primers and running Arm-PCR on CDR3 regions. MiXCR, run by TCRdb on the multiplex PCR reads, gives a single entry per CDR3 protein. The sample lists approximately 690,000 distinct CDR3 sequences; approximately 31% were seen once. Trimming took off 1 base at V and 8 bases at J, with 12 bases between the two ends. The CDR3 totals 14 residues. Germline CDR1 reads DFQATT; CDR2 reads SNEGSKA (reference sequence).

The sequencing here drew on peripheral blood mononuclear cells (PBMCs), taken when the disease was refractory, from a patient treated with antithyroid drugs. The TCR originated in a female donor with Graves disease. V usage is TRBV20-1 and J usage is TRBJ1-6; D possibly corresponds to TRBD1 (5 bases). The CDR3 sequence: CSARGQGWYSPLHF. As DNA, the CDR3 is TGCAGTGCTAGAGGGCAGGGTTGGTATTCACCCCTCCACTTT.